This T cell receptor (beta chain) was identified during a study of vaccination and CD4 T cells after COVID-19. Background on the study: Every participant was given two doses of BNT162b2 or mRNA-1273 vaccine.

Cultured CD4+ T cell DNA underwent sequencing with the Oncomine TCR Beta short-read assay. Each CDR3 protein gets one entry after TCRdb re-called the PCR reads with MiXCR. The sample records around 16,000 distinct CDR3 sequences, 36% being singletons. Study findings and constraints: Post-infection sampling omitted early timepoints and covered relatively few convalescent patients.

Concerning this clonotype itself: What it binds is unknown.

As for treatment: roughly 11-day PBMC culture with coronavirus spike peptide pools or control peptides (ViraFEST assay). Healthy volunteers who received the vaccine had not previously caught SARS-CoV-2, negative nucleocapsid antibody results before and after vaccination showed. The receptor was isolated from a human donor who received a COVID-19 vaccine. This material consisted of CD4+ T cells from blood, cultured in vitro, taken before SARS-CoV-2 vaccination.

The CDR3, as DNA: TGTGCCAGTAGTCAAACGGGGTATAATGAAAAACTGTTTTTT. Protein: CASSQTGYNEKLFF. The rearrangement links TRBV19 to TRBJ1-4; no clear D. V was clipped by 5 bases and J by 4 bases, with 11 bases between them. The CDR3 totals 14 residues. Germline V gene sequence: CDR1 LNHDA, CDR2 SQIVND (reference sequence).